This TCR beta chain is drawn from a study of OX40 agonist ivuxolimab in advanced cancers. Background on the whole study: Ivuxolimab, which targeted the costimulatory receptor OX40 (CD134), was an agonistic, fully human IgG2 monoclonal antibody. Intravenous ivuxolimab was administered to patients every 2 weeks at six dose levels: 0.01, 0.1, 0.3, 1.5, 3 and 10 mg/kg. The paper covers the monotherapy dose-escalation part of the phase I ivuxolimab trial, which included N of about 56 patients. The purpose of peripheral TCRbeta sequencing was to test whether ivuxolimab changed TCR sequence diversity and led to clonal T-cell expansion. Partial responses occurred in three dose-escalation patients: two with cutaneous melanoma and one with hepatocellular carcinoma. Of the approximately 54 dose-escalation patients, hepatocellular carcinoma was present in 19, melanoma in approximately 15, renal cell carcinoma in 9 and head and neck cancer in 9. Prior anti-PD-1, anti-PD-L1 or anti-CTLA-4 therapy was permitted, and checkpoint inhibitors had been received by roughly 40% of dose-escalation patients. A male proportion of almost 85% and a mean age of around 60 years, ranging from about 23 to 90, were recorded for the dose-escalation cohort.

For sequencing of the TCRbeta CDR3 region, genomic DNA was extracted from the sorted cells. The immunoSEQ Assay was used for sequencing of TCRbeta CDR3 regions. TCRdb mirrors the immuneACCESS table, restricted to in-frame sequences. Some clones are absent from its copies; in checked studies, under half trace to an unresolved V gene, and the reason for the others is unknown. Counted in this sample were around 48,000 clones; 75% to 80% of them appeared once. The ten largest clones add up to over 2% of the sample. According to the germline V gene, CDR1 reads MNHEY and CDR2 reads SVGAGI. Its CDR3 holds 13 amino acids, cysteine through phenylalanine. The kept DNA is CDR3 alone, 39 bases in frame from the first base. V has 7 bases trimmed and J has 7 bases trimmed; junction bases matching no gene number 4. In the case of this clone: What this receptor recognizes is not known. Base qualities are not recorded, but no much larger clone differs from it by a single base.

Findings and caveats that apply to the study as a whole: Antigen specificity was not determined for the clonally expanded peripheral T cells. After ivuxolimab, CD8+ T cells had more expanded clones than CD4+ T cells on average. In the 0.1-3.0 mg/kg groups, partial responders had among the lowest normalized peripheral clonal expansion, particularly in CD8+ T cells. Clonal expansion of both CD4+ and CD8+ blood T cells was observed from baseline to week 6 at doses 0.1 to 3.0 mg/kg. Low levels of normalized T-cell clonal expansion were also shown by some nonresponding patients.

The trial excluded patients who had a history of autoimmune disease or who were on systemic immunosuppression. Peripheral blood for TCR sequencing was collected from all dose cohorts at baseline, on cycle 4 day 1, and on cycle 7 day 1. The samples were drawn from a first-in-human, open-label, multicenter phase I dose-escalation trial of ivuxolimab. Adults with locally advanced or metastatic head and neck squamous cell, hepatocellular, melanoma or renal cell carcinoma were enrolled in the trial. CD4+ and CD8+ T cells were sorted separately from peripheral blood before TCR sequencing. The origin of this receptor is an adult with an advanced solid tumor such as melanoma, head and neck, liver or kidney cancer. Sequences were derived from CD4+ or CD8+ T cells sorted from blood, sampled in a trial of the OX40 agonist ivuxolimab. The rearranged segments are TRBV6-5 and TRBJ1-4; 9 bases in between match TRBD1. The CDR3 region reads CASTRQGGEKLFF. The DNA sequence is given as TGTGCCAGCACCCGACAGGGGGGTGAAAAACTGTTTTTT.